The source of this T cell receptor (beta chain) is a study of blood T cells in healthy people across ages. The germline V gene encodes CDR1 SGHRS and CDR2 YFSETQ. CDR3 length equals 14 residues. V gave up 8 bases and J gave up 5 bases, with 19 bases separating them. The study isolated at least 7 million PBMCs from each sample. The study's findings and limits: PBMCs that were unsorted prevented a conclusive naive versus antigen-experienced comparison.

The authors ran a second PCR of about 6 to 11 cycles using a sample-barcoded 5' primer and a J-beta primer mix. There were at least 3 million CDR3-containing paired-end reads obtained from each sample. TCRdb re-called the 5' RACE reads with MiXCR, one entry per CDR3 protein. In the table there are around 650,000 distinct CDR3 sequences, around 32% of which are singletons. Ten or more counts support this clonotype. The antigen is not known. The TCR sequence derives from a woman over 75 in good health. The chain links TRBV5-1 to TRBJ2-5, with no clear D. Sequencing was performed on blood. The CDR3 DNA reads TGCGCCAGTTCCAGGAGCGACGCCCTGGAGACCCAGTACTTC. Its protein is CASSRSDALETQYF.